The 30 T cell receptor beta chains presented below share a single source sample, sequenced in a study of radiation and T cells in renal cell carcinoma. Assay used: immunoSEQ multiplex PCR; TCRdb lists only in-frame clones, some missing. The table shows 55,000 to 65,000 clones, with 65% to 85% occurring only once. Time point reported: baseline pretreatment blood. Treatment: 15 Gy SBRT to primary tumor, nephrectomy 4 weeks later. Sequenced here: blood, sampled from a patient whose treatment included radiotherapy and nephrectomy. The receptor set was obtained from a man aged 55 to 69 with renal cell carcinoma.

The chain joins TRBV11-3 to TRBJ1-1; D ambiguous. Trimming removed 5 bases at V and 1 base at J, with 11 bases between. This CDR3 contains 14 residues. CDR1 and CDR2 from the germline V gene are SGHNT and YENEEA. This chain's CDR3 is CASSRMGGNTEAFF. The CDR3 region has the DNA TGTGCCAGCAGCCGCATGGGAGGGAACACTGAAGCTTTCTTT.

The J gene is TRBJ1-6, the V gene TRBV27; no firm D call. Germline V lookup: CDR1 MNHEY, CDR2 SMNVEV (reference sequence). The CDR3 has 13 amino acids. Trimming removed 8 bases at V and 7 bases at J, with 12 bases between. As DNA, the CDR3 is TGTGCCAGCCAAGCAGACTACAATTCACCCCTCCACTTT. Amino acid sequence: CASQADYNSPLHF.

This clone was picked up one time. The chain links TRBV5-6 to TRBJ2-2, with D perhaps assigned TRBD1 or TRBD2 (5 bases each). The CDR3 extends over 15 amino acids. Germline assignment: CDR1 SGHDT and CDR2 YYEEEE. With 4 bases removed from V and 3 bases from J, the gap between germline ends came to 13 bases. The CDR3 sequence is CASSLGRSYTGELFF. The CDR3 DNA is TGTGCCAGCAGCCTGGGACGGTCGTACACCGGGGAGCTGTTTTTT.

CDR3 sequence (DNA): TGTGCCAGCTCACCAGGGTACTTGAACGAGCAGTACTTC. This gives the protein CASSPGYLNEQYF. The rearrangement uses TRBV18 and TRBJ2-7; unclear D gene. Trimming removed 2 bases at V and 5 bases at J, with 10 bases between. The CDR3 contains 13 residues. Per the germline V gene, CDR1 is KGHSH and CDR2 is LQKENI.

This rearrangement joins TRBV30 to TRBJ2-5, with 11 bases matching TRBD2. The V gene end was trimmed by 0 bases and the J gene end by 4 bases; junction bases not matched to a gene: 1. Germline V gives CDR1 GTSNPN, CDR2 SVGIG (reference sequence). The CDR3 runs 14 residues. The CDR3 here is CAWSVGTSGETQYF. The CDR3 bases are TGTGCCTGGAGTGTCGGGACTAGCGGAGAGACCCAGTACTTC.

This sequence joins TRBV7-9 and TRBJ1-3; D remains ambiguous. Germline CDR1 reads SEHNR; CDR2 reads FQNEAQ (reference sequence). The germline V and J ends were trimmed by 1 base and 7 bases, with 11 bases remaining between them. CDR3 length equals 14 residues. CDR3 nucleotide sequence: TGTGCCAGCAGCTTAGGAGTTGGCTCCAACACCATATATTTT. Translated: CASSLGVGSNTIYF.

This clone was picked up many times. CDR3 sequence reads: CASSQDLGLSDYGYTF. The DNA for the CDR3 is TGCGCCAGCAGCCAAGATCTGGGACTAAGTGACTATGGCTACACCTTC. V gene TRBV4-1 combines with J gene TRBJ1-2, with D perhaps matching TRBD1 (5 bases). The CDR3 sequence is 16 residues long. Trimming stripped 0 bases from V and 3 bases from J, with 14 bases between. From germline, CDR1 is MGHRA and CDR2 YSYEKL.

The chain recombines TRBV6-6 with TRBJ2-7; D may be TRBD1 (6 bases). Trimming removed 0 bases at V and 2 bases at J, with 14 bases between. The CDR3 has 16 residues. CDR1 and CDR2 from the germline V gene are MNHNY and SVGAGI (reference sequence). The CDR3 DNA sequence: TGTGCCAGCAGTTACTCTTGGGGGCGCAATACCTACGAGCAGTACTTC. It yields the protein CASSYSWGRNTYEQYF.

The chain links TRBV27 to TRBJ1-1; 8 positions match TRBD1. Germline V gene lookup returns CDR1 MNHEY and CDR2 SMNVEV (reference sequence). CDR3 size: 13 residues. Germline trimming cut 4 bases from V and 5 bases from J; bases unmatched to any gene: 3. CDR3 loop: CASSSDRETEAFF. As DNA, the CDR3 is TGTGCCAGCAGTTCGGACAGGGAAACTGAAGCTTTCTTT.

CDR3 loop: CASSLSAGGNEQFF. The CDR3 DNA follows: TGTGCCAGCAGCTTATCAGCGGGAGGGAATGAGCAGTTCTTC. V is TRBV7-9 and J is TRBJ2-1, with 10 nucleotides matching TRBD2. The CDR3 is 14 amino acids. Germline assignment: CDR1 SEHNR and CDR2 FQNEAQ (reference sequence). The junction had 2 bases not matched to a gene; V was cut back by 2 bases and J by 7 bases.

DNA of the CDR3: TGTGCCAGCAGCTTACCGATGGGACTAGCGGGAGGGTCAGATACGCAGTATTTT. Translation: CASSLPMGLAGGSDTQYF. The chain links TRBV11-3 to TRBJ2-3, with 16 positions matching TRBD2. The J segment lost 4 bases and the V segment lost 2 bases, leaving 6 bases of the junction unmatched. The CDR3 contains 18 residues. From germline, CDR1 is SGHNT and CDR2 YENEEA.

V usage is TRBV19 and J usage is TRBJ2-4; D not resolved. Germline V lookup: CDR1 LNHDA, CDR2 SQIVND (reference sequence). There are 16 residues in the CDR3. Trimming stripped 4 bases from V and 6 bases from J, with 19 bases between. For the CDR3, the DNA is TGTGCCAGTAGTAATGCGGCGGTAAGAGTTGGAAACATTCAGTACTTC. Translating gives CASSNAAVRVGNIQYF. Looking up the rest from reference TRBV19 and TRBJ2-4 gives the full variable domain: DGGITQSPKYLFRKEGQNVTLSCEQNLNHDAMYWYRQDPGQGLRLIYYSQIVNDFQKGDIAEGYSVSREKKESFPLTVTSAQKNPTAFYLCASSNAAVRVGNIQYFGAGTRLSVL.

This rearrangement joins TRBV7-3 to TRBJ1-3; D not certain. V was cut by 1 base and J by 8 bases, with 9 bases left in between. The germline gives CDR1 SGHTA, CDR2 FQGTGA. The CDR3 has 13 amino acids. In nucleotides, the CDR3 is TGTGCCAGCAGCTTAAATCTCATGGACACCATATATTTT. Translated: CASSLNLMDTIYF.

The chain combines TRBV19 with TRBJ2-6; possibly TRBD2 for D (5 bases). Deletions cut 5 bases from V and 4 bases from J, with 6 bases between. CDR3 length: 13 residues. The germline V gene has CDR1 LNHDA and CDR2 SQIVND (reference sequence). The CDR3 DNA reads TGTGCCAGTAGTTCGGGGGGGGCCAACGTCCTGACTTTC. It specifies CASSSGGANVLTF.

This clone has a single count. This chain uses TRBV27 with TRBJ1-1, with a tentative D call TRBD1 (6 bases). Germline CDR1 is MNHEY and CDR2 is SMNVEV (reference sequence). The CDR3 extends over 13 amino acids. V was trimmed by 6 bases and J by 6 bases, leaving 14 bases between them. CDR3 bases: TGTGCCAGCAGCCTTGGACAGCTCGCTGAAGCTTTCTTT. Its protein is CASSLGQLAEAFF.

This chain links TRBV7-8 with TRBJ2-3; D perhaps matches TRBD1 (5 bases). Trimming took off 1 base at V and 3 bases at J, with 11 bases between the two ends. The CDR3 loop spans 15 amino acids. Germline V gene data show CDR1 as SGHVS and CDR2 as FQNEAQ. CDR3 in DNA: TGTGCCAGCAGCTTAGTAGGGGTGGTGACAGATACGCAGTATTTT. It codes for CASSLVGVVTDTQYF. The complete variable domain, with remaining parts taken from reference TRBV7-8 and TRBJ2-3, reads GAGVSQSPRYKVAKRGQDVALRCDPISGHVSLFWYQQALGQGPEFLTYFQNEAQLDKSGLPSDRFFAERPEGSVSTLKIQRTQQEDSAVYLCASSLVGVVTDTQYFGPGTRLTVL.

This clone was picked up a small number of times. This chain connects TRBV10-1 to TRBJ1-1, with D tentatively TRBD1 (5 bases). Germline lookup yields CDR1 WNHNN and CDR2 SYGVQD (reference sequence). V shed 6 bases and J shed 5 bases, with 13 bases lying between them. This CDR3 comprises 13 residues. CDR3 nucleotide sequence: TGCGCCAGCAGAGAAACAGGTCGTACTGAAGCTTTCTTT. Translation gives CASRETGRTEAFF.

This clone was detected once. The rearrangement uses TRBV11-2 and TRBJ2-2; D is unclear. The CDR3 runs to 16 residues. The V end was cut by 0 bases, the J end by 1 base, with 9 bases between. Germline assignment: CDR1 SGHAT and CDR2 FQNNGV. CDR3 DNA: TGTGCCAGCAGCTTAGATTGGCAGTTGAACACCGGGGAGCTGTTTTTT. Its translation is CASSLDWQLNTGELFF. Supplemented by reference TRBV11-2 and TRBJ2-2, the full variable domain reads EAGVAQSPRYKIIEKRQSVAFWCNPISGHATLYWYQQILGQGPKLLIQFQNNGVVDDSQLPKDRFSAERLKGVDSTLKIQPAKLEDSAVYLCASSLDWQLNTGELFFGEGSRLTVL.

The chain combines TRBV14 with TRBJ2-5, with 7 positions matching TRBD2. With 3 bases clipped from V and 4 bases from J, the junction kept 8 bases outside the gene matches. This CDR3 has 15 amino acids. Germline V lookup: CDR1 SGHDN, CDR2 FVKESK. The DNA of the CDR3 is TGTGCCAGCAGCCAGCCTTTTAGCGGGCTAGAGACCCAGTACTTC. Translated, it gives CASSQPFSGLETQYF.

This rearrangement joins TRBV9 to TRBJ2-1; TRBD1 might be the D (6 bases). Germline loops: CDR1 SGDLS, CDR2 YYNGEE. Deletions cut 4 bases from V and 0 bases from J, with 11 bases between. The CDR3 loop spans 15 amino acids. The CDR3 bases are TGTGCCAGCAGCATAGACAGGAGCTCCTACAATGAGCAGTTCTTC. Residues: CASSIDRSSYNEQFF.

V usage is TRBV19 and J usage is TRBJ1-4; maybe TRBD1 (5 bases). The CDR3 is 16 amino acids. V lost 4 bases to trimming and J lost 5 bases, with 17 bases between them. Germline-derived CDR1 and CDR2 are LNHDA and SQIVND (reference sequence). The CDR3 nucleotides read TGTGCCAGTAGTACCCGCGGGACGGCGGGAAATGAAAAACTGTTTTTT. It translates to CASSTRGTAGNEKLFF.

This chain uses TRBV21-1 with TRBJ2-5; TRBD2 is the table's D call and was not checked against the DNA. TRBV21-1 is a listed pseudogene. The CDR3 totals 16 residues. The DNA of the CDR3 is TGTGCCAGCAGCAAGAGCGGAGCGGGGACCCAAGAGACCCAGTACTTC. Its translation is CASSKSGAGTQETQYF.

This chain connects TRBV7-2 to TRBJ2-2, with D maybe TRBD1 (6 bases). CDR3 length: 16 residues. Trimming shortened V by 5 bases and J by 3 bases, and 16 bases separated the two germline ends. Germline CDR1 SGHTA, CDR2 FQGNSA. CDR3 region: CASSRRQAPYTGELFF. Here the CDR3 DNA reads TGTGCCAGCAGCCGTCGACAGGCTCCTTACACCGGGGAGCTGTTTTTT.

This clone occurred once. The chain carries TRBV20-1 and TRBJ1-1; no definite D call. Germline CDR1 and CDR2: DFQATT and SNEGSKA (reference sequence). The CDR3 has 11 residues. The V end lost 3 bases, the J end lost 2 bases, and 4 bases lay between the germline ends. Written as DNA, the CDR3 is TGCAGTGCTAGTTTAAACACTGAAGCTTTCTTT. This encodes CSASLNTEAFF.

V is TRBV10-3 and J is TRBJ2-5; no clear D. The V gene lost 4 bases and the J gene lost 2 bases, with 26 bases spanning the gap. CDR1 is ENHRY, CDR2 SYGVKD, per germline. The CDR3 contains 19 residues. This chain's CDR3 is CAISAKGLRLPSPQETQYF. The CDR3 region has the DNA TGTGCCATCAGTGCAAAGGGCTTGAGGCTTCCCTCACCACAAGAGACCCAGTACTTC.

The chain has TRBV7-9 and TRBJ2-3, with TRBD2 as a possible D gene (6 bases). Looked up from germline, CDR1 is SEHNR and CDR2 is FQNEAQ (reference sequence). There are 14 residues in the CDR3. Trimming pared 5 bases from V and 2 bases from J, leaving 11 bases between. CDR3 bases: TGTGCCAGCAGCCCCCGCGGGGTCACAGATACGCAGTATTTT. It yields the protein CASSPRGVTDTQYF.

With respect to this clone: The junction departs from the called germline gene at one end, perhaps through a read error. The chain links TRBV7-9 to TRBJ2-5; D perhaps matches TRBD2 (7 bases). The CDR3 has 14 amino acids. Germline V gives CDR1 SEHNR, CDR2 FQNEAQ (reference sequence). CDR3 amino acids: CAGSHWGGRETQYF. The CDR3 DNA follows: TGTGCCGGCAGCCATTGGGGGGGCCGGGAGACCCAGTACTTC.

The chain has TRBV27 and TRBJ1-5; a possible D gene is TRBD1 (6 bases). V was clipped by 5 bases and J by 1 base, with 15 bases between them. This CDR3 region has 16 residues. Looked up from germline, CDR1 is MNHEY and CDR2 is SMNVEV (reference sequence). The CDR3 loop is CASSAGWGASNQPQHF. CDR3 bases: TGTGCCAGCAGTGCAGGCTGGGGGGCCAGCAATCAGCCCCAGCATTTT.

This clone appeared a single time. The V and J genes are TRBV30 and TRBJ2-7; D is undetermined. Trimming shortened V by 1 base and J by 3 bases, and 4 bases separated the two germline ends. Germline V gene sequence: CDR1 GTSNPN, CDR2 SVGIG (reference sequence). CDR3 length: 11 residues. In nucleotides, the CDR3 is TGTGCCTGGAGTGAGATCTACGAGCAGTACTTC. Its protein is CAWSEIYEQYF.

This chain uses TRBV11-2 with TRBJ1-2, with a weak D call TRBD1 (6 bases). V was cut by 0 bases and J by 4 bases, with 9 bases left in between. Germline V gives CDR1 SGHAT, CDR2 FQNNGV. CDR3 length: 14 amino acids. In nucleotides, the CDR3 is TGTGCCAGCAGCTTAGATCGGACAGCCTATGGCTACACCTTC. Translating gives CASSLDRTAYGYTF.